The 21 T cell receptor beta chains below come from one sample, sequenced in a study of cytomegalovirus exposure and HLA in healthy donors. In the PCR, 60 Vbeta and 13 Jbeta primers were used. The assay was immunoSEQ multiplex PCR, and TCRdb's table has in-frame clones only and misses some. The sample has about 120,000 clones, about 81% seen once. Sequencing used PBMCs. The receptor set was obtained from a woman aged 35 to 49 in good health and CMV-seropositive.

Comment on this clone: Other nucleotide sequences in the sample specify the same CDR3. The chain recombines TRBV18 with TRBJ2-5; the D is unclear. This CDR3 spans 12 amino acids. V lost 2 bases and J lost 5, with 6 bases in between. Germline V lookup: CDR1 KGHSH, CDR2 LQKENI. The CDR3 nucleotides read TGTGCCAGCTCACCAGGTCGGGAGACCCAGTACTTC. This sequence encodes CASSPGRETQYF.

The V call is TRBV27, the J call TRBJ2-1, with 8 bases fitting TRBD1. The CDR3 has 16 residues. In germline, CDR1 is MNHEY, CDR2 SMNVEV (reference sequence). With 6 bases clipped from V and 1 base from J, the junction kept 8 bases outside the gene matches. The CDR3 DNA reads TGTGCCAGCAGGGAGTTACAGGGGGGTTCCTACAATGAGCAGTTCTTC. It translates to CASRELQGGSYNEQFF.

The chain recombines TRBV5-1 with TRBJ2-3; 14 nucleotides align to TRBD2. V lost 4 bases, J lost 11 bases, and 15 bases stayed unmatched. This CDR3 spans 17 amino acids. Looked up from germline, CDR1 is SGHRS and CDR2 is YFSETQ. The chain's CDR3 is CASSPQTGLAGGLGQYF. CDR3 bases: TGCGCCAGCAGCCCCCAAACTGGACTAGCGGGGGGATTAGGGCAGTATTTT. Using reference TRBV5-1 and TRBJ2-3 for the parts outside the CDR3, the full variable domain is KAGVTQTPRYLIKTRGQQVTLSCSPISGHRSVSWYQQTPGQGLQFLFEYFSETQRNKGNFPGRFSGRQFSNSRSEMNVSTLELGDSALYLCASSPQTGLAGGLGQYFGPGTRLTVL.

This rearrangement joins TRBV7-2 to TRBJ1-2; D is possibly TRBD1 (6 bases). This CDR3 region has 16 residues. The germline V gene has CDR1 SGHTA and CDR2 FQGNSA. Trimming took 4 bases from V and 2 from J, leaving 17 bases between them. CDR3 DNA: TGTGCCAGCAGCTCACATGCGACAGGCAGGAACTATGGCTACACCTTC. Residues: CASSSHATGRNYGYTF.

J is TRBJ1-6 and V is TRBV7-3; D may be TRBD1 (5 bases). The CDR3 contains 13 residues. V lost 5 bases, J lost 7 bases, and 9 bases lay in between. Germline V lookup: CDR1 SGHTA, CDR2 FQGTGA. CDR3 in DNA: TGTGCCAGCAGCGAGAGGACAAATTCACCCCTCCACTTT. It is translated as CASSERTNSPLHF.

This chain connects TRBV6-5 to TRBJ1-4, with TRBD1 identical over 11 bases. This CDR3 contains 15 residues. Germline CDR1 MNHEY, CDR2 SVGAGI. Trimming took 6 bases from V and 7 from J; bases not matched to a gene: 7. The CDR3 coding sequence is TGTGCCAGCAGATCCGGGGACAGGGGGTTTGAAAAACTGTTTTTT. Its protein product is CASRSGDRGFEKLFF.

About this clone itself: A junction boundary mismatches the germline segment, possibly from a read error. The chain couples TRBV7-2 to TRBJ1-2; D is possibly TRBD1 (5 bases). Germline V gene data show CDR1 as SGHTA and CDR2 as FQGNSA. The CDR3 has 16 residues. The CDR3, as DNA: TGTGCCGGCAGCTTAAGGAGGGGCGGGGTCCTCTATGGCTACACCTTC. It yields the protein CAGSLRRGGVLYGYTF.

The DNA for the CDR3 is TGTGCCTGGAGGTTCACAGGGAACGAGCAGTACTTC. It specifies CAWRFTGNEQYF. This chain connects TRBV30 to TRBJ2-5; D possibly corresponds to TRBD1 (6 bases). TRBJ2-7 matches the DNA end more closely, so the J call is doubtful. The CDR3 extends over 12 amino acids. Per germline, CDR1 GTSNPN and CDR2 SVGIG (reference sequence).

The V call is TRBV7-2, the J call TRBJ2-3, with 11 bases aligning to TRBD2. V gave up 4 bases and J gave up 2 bases; unmatched junction bases: 8. CDR3 size: 17 residues. Germline V gene data show CDR1 as SGHTA and CDR2 as FQGNSA. CDR3 in DNA: TGTGCCAGCAGCTCCAGGCGACTAGCGGGGTCCACAGATACGCAGTATTTT. Its protein is CASSSRRLAGSTDTQYF.

This clone was counted only a few times. This rearrangement joins TRBV30 to TRBJ2-1, with 7 positions matching TRBD1. In germline, CDR1 is GTSNPN, CDR2 SVGIG (reference sequence). V was clipped by 5 bases and J by 8 bases; unmatched bases: 15. The CDR3 consists of 15 residues. CDR3 residues: CAWGPGAGGADEQFF. The CDR3 DNA follows: TGTGCCTGGGGCCCTGGGGCAGGGGGAGCGGATGAGCAGTTCTTC.

The chain carries TRBV5-4 and TRBJ1-2; TRBD1 aligns across 9 bases. Losses at the gene ends were 3 bases for V and 5 bases for J; bases not matched to a gene: 5. The CDR3 loop spans 14 amino acids. Germline CDR1 and CDR2: SGHNT and YYREEE (reference sequence). The CDR3 DNA follows: TGTGCCAGCAGCTCAACAGGGGGCGGGTATGGCTACACCTTC. Residues: CASSSTGGGYGYTF.

The genes are TRBV30 and TRBJ1-2, with 8 bases matching TRBD1. V lost 1 base and J lost 4; bases outside the gene matches: 2. The CDR3 has 13 amino acids. CDR1 and CDR2 (germline): GTSNPN, SVGIG (reference sequence). The CDR3 nucleotides are TGTGCCTGGAGTGGGACAGGGAGCTATGGCTACACCTTC. It encodes CAWSGTGSYGYTF.

V and J are TRBV15 and TRBJ2-7; D perhaps matches TRBD1 (5 bases). V shed 5 bases and J shed 2 bases, with 19 bases lying between them. CDR1 is LNHNV and CDR2 is YYDKDF in the germline V gene (reference sequence). The length of the CDR3 is 16 residues. CDR3 DNA: TGTGCCACCAGCCCCATTCGGCAGGGAAGTACCTACGAGCAGTACTTC. It translates to CATSPIRQGSTYEQYF.

This chain joins TRBV5-6 and TRBJ1-6; D ambiguous. Germline lookup yields CDR1 SGHDT and CDR2 YYEEEE. V was clipped by 4 bases and J by 9 bases, with 8 bases between them. This CDR3 has 12 residues. CDR3 amino acids: CASSPIGSPLHF. CDR3 sequence (DNA): TGTGCCAGCAGCCCGATCGGTTCACCCCTCCACTTT.

The rearrangement joins TRBV19 to TRBJ2-3, with 8 bases identical to TRBD1. The CDR3 runs 17 residues. Germline assignment: CDR1 LNHDA and CDR2 SQIVND (reference sequence). J was trimmed by 4 bases and V by 5 bases; bases with no gene match: 14. The CDR3 here is CASSARQGQPRADTQYF. In nucleotides, the CDR3 is TGTGCCAGTAGTGCCAGACAGGGGCAGCCGAGGGCAGATACGCAGTATTTT.

V and J are TRBV19 and TRBJ1-1; TRBD1 might be the D (6 bases). CDR1 is LNHDA and CDR2 is SQIVND in the germline V gene (reference sequence). The CDR3 has 14 residues. Trimming removed 3 bases from V and 5 bases from J, with 13 bases in between. CDR3 DNA: TGTGCCAGTAGTATCCAGGGGAGTGGAACTGAAGCTTTCTTT. It codes for CASSIQGSGTEAFF.

V and J are TRBV25-1 and TRBJ2-7; 9 nucleotides align to TRBD1. V was pared by 8 bases and J by 4 bases, with 6 bases of the junction left unmatched. This CDR3 contains 13 residues. Germline CDR1 and CDR2: MGHDK and SYGVNS. CDR3 amino acids: CASAAGQGYEQYF. Here the CDR3 DNA reads TGTGCCAGCGCGGCCGGACAGGGGTACGAGCAGTACTTC.

The CDR3 region has the DNA TGTGCCTGGAGGCAGGGCTATGGCTACACCTTC. Protein product: CAWRQGYGYTF. This chain connects TRBV30 to TRBJ1-2; tentatively, D is TRBD1 (5 bases). Germline lookup yields CDR1 GTSNPN and CDR2 SVGIG (reference sequence). CDR3 length: 11 residues. Trimming took off 3 bases at V and 4 bases at J, with 6 bases between the two ends. Looking up the rest from reference TRBV30 and TRBJ1-2 gives the full variable domain: SQTIHQWPATLVQPVGSPLSLECTVEGTSNPNLYWYRQAAGRGLQLLFYSVGIGQISSEVPQNLSASRPQDRQFILSSKKLLLSDSGFYLCAWRQGYGYTFGSGTRLTVV.

As to this clone: Other DNA sequences from this sample encode an identical CDR3 as well. CDR3 coding DNA: TGTGCCAGTAGTATTGGCAGGAACACTGAAGCTTTCTTT. Protein: CASSIGRNTEAFF. The chain is built from TRBV19 and TRBJ1-1; D gene ambiguous. Per the germline V gene, CDR1 is LNHDA and CDR2 is SQIVND (reference sequence). V was pared by 3 bases and J by 1 base, with 6 bases between. There are 13 residues in the CDR3.

The chain links TRBV9 to TRBJ1-2, with 7 bases fitting TRBD1. CDR1 is SGDLS, CDR2 YYNGEE, per germline. The junction had 10 bases not matched to a gene; V was cut back by 1 base and J by 7 bases. CDR3 length: 15 amino acids. The CDR3 bases are TGTGCCAGCAGCGTACGAGTAGGGGGCAGTGGTGGCTACACCTTC. Encoded protein: CASSVRVGGSGGYTF.

This chain connects TRBV19 to TRBJ2-3; maybe TRBD2 (5 bases). V was pared by 5 bases and J by 3 bases, with 15 bases between. The CDR3 covers 15 residues. The germline gives CDR1 LNHDA, CDR2 SQIVND (reference sequence). Here the CDR3 reads CASSSPGLGTDTQYF. The CDR3 DNA reads TGTGCCAGTAGTTCCCCGGGGTTAGGTACAGATACGCAGTATTTT.